This section outlines one T cell receptor beta chain sequence together with its context. No antigen is known for it. TCRdb's copy holds only in-frame clones and misses some; the assay was immunoSEQ multiplex PCR. This sample has about 1 million clones, with around 74% found just once. The data belong to a study of shared clonotypes between healthy human individuals. The study's findings and limits: Memory subsets had estimated richness that was generally smaller than that of naive subsets.

V dropped 6 bases and J dropped 8; count of bases not matched to a gene: 6. The V gene's germline CDR1 is KGHSH and CDR2 LQKENI. The CDR3 has 13 amino acids. Material for sequencing was memory CD4+ T cells sorted from blood. Sample subset: CD45RA-negative fraction. This sequence joins TRBV18 and TRBJ1-2, with TRBD1 matching over 10 bases. The clonotype was recovered from a man between 18 and 35 years old in good health. CDR3 sequence reads: CASSAGQGQGYTF. In DNA, the CDR3 is TGTGCCAGCTCCGCGGGACAGGGGCAGGGCTACACCTTC.